The 10 T cell receptor beta chains below all came from one sample that was sequenced in a study of T-cell memory formation after mild COVID-19. MiXCR, run by TCRdb on the 5' RACE reads, gives a single entry per CDR3 protein. Here the sample spans hundreds of thousands of distinct CDR3 sequences, about a fifth being singletons. Sequenced material: PBMCs or a T cell subset sorted from them (not recorded which). The receptor set was obtained from an adult woman who had mild COVID-19 (a few samples of this study predate the infection). Cell type and time point are not known.

The CDR3 bases are TGTGCCAGCAGTGACCAGCCCGGATCACCCCTCCACTTT. Residues: CASSDQPGSPLHF. The chain links TRBV6-4 to TRBJ1-6; unclear D gene. The CDR3 runs to 13 residues. The V end lost 2 bases, the J end lost 10 bases, and 9 bases lay between the germline ends. Germline V gives CDR1 MRHNA, CDR2 SNTAGT.

This clonotype was seen more than once but under ten times. The V gene is TRBV2, the J gene TRBJ2-5; D unresolved. CDR3 length: 13 amino acids. Trimming removed 4 bases from V and 2 bases from J, with 8 bases in between. CDR1 and CDR2 (germline): SNHLY, FYNNEI. CDR3 sequence reads: CASSGTEQETQYF. The CDR3 coding sequence is TGTGCCAGCAGTGGAACGGAGCAAGAGACCCAGTACTTC.

The chain uses TRBV12-3 or TRBV12-4 and TRBJ1-1; D is uncertain. Trimming took off 4 bases at V and 0 bases at J, with 9 bases between the two ends. The CDR3 loop spans 14 amino acids. This chain's CDR3 is CASSSPYLNTEAFF. The CDR3 DNA follows: TGTGCCAGCAGTTCACCATACCTGAACACTGAAGCTTTCTTT.

This clonotype has just a few counts. This chain uses TRBV11-3 with TRBJ2-3; 10 bases match TRBD2. The CDR3 has 14 residues. Germline CDR1 is SGHNT and CDR2 is YENEEA. V trimming: 4 bases; J trimming: 4 bases; junction bases outside the gene matches: 2. CDR3 DNA sequence: TGTGCCAGCAGCTCTAGCGGGAGACCAGATACGCAGTATTTT. It is translated as CASSSSGRPDTQYF.

This clonotype was recorded a few times. The chain combines TRBV6-6 with TRBJ2-5; the match to TRBD2 covers 11 bases. The V gene's germline CDR1 is MNHNY and CDR2 SVGAGI (reference sequence). The CDR3 sequence is 14 residues long. V was clipped by 5 bases and J by 1 base; unmatched bases: 0. CDR3 sequence reads: CASSTSGSQETQYF. The CDR3 DNA is TGTGCCAGCAGTACTAGCGGGAGCCAAGAGACCCAGTACTTC.

This clonotype was detected ten times or more. CDR3: CASSLGTSELTDTQYF. The CDR3, as DNA: TGCGCCAGCAGCTTGGGGACTAGCGAGCTCACAGATACGCAGTATTTT. This rearrangement joins TRBV5-1 to TRBJ2-3; 9 bases are shared with TRBD2. Germline assignment: CDR1 SGHRS and CDR2 YFSETQ. The CDR3 has 16 amino acids. Trimming removed 0 bases from V and 2 bases from J; junction bases left unmatched: 4.

V gene TRBV9 combines with J gene TRBJ2-3; 9 nucleotides match TRBD2. J lost 4 bases, V lost 0 bases, and 6 bases had no gene match. From germline, CDR1 is SGDLS and CDR2 YYNGEE. The CDR3 sequence is 16 residues long. In DNA form, the CDR3 reads TGTGCCAGCAGCGTAGAGGCTAGCGGGGTCCCAGATACGCAGTATTTT. The encoded protein is CASSVEASGVPDTQYF.

A few counts support this clonotype. This chain connects TRBV10-3 to TRBJ2-1, with a possible D match to TRBD2 (6 bases). Germline values: CDR1 ENHRY, CDR2 SYGVKD. V lost 7 bases and J lost 12, with 16 bases in between. The CDR3 extends over 12 amino acids. The CDR3 sequence is CAIKGAGSWQFF. For the CDR3, the DNA is TGTGCCATCAAGGGTGCGGGGAGCTGGCAGTTCTTC.

This clonotype came up a few times. The chain recombines TRBV7-9 with TRBJ1-2; unclear D gene. The V gene's germline CDR1 is SEHNR and CDR2 FQNEAQ (reference sequence). There are 14 residues in the CDR3. V lost 1 base and J 1 base, leaving 7 bases between the germline ends. In nucleotides, the CDR3 is TGTGCCAGCAGCTTAGTGGGCTTTAACTATGGCTACACCTTC. Translation: CASSLVGFNYGYTF.

The chain recombines TRBV15 with TRBJ2-2; D gene ambiguous. Germline CDR1 LNHNV, CDR2 YYDKDF (reference sequence). V lost 0 bases, J lost 7 bases, and 3 bases lay in between. CDR3 length equals 12 residues. The DNA for the CDR3 is TGTGCCACCAGCAGAGACGACGGGGAGCTGTTTTTT. Amino acids: CATSRDDGELFF.